This T cell receptor (beta chain) was captured in a study of T-cell reconstitution after alpha-beta-depleted transplantation in children. A total of 14 residues make up the CDR3, ends included. Germline V gene sequence: CDR1 MDHEN, CDR2 SYDVKM. On this clonotype itself: The limits of the CDR3 on the DNA are not certain, so only TCRdb's listed CDR3 is given.

Unique molecular identifiers were used to barcode this TCRbeta library. TCRdb processed the PCR reads anew with MiXCR; each CDR3 protein has one entry. The table lists some 550,000 distinct CDR3 sequences, around 19% of them singletons. The chain links TRBV28 to TRBJ2-5. Here the sequenced sample was PBMCs from the stem cell graft donor, taken from the stem cell graft. This receptor was taken from a human donor who donated a stem cell graft to a child with acute lymphoblastic leukemia. CDR3 protein: CASSSSIPQETQYF.